This T cell receptor (beta chain) originates from a study of blood T cell repertoires in COVID-19. On the study more broadly: From the United States, Italy and Spain came samples of acute and convalescent COVID-19. The cDNA or gDNA used as material had been derived from T cells, B-cell-depleted T cells, or PBMCs.

This CDR3 has 15 residues. Per the germline V gene, CDR1 is SGHDN and CDR2 is FVKESK. V lost 1 base, J lost 1 base, and 7 bases lay in between. In the original workflow: From reference gene primer amplification, estimates of nucleated cell counts were derived. The repertoire was sequenced with immunoSEQ multiplex PCR; TCRdb's copy has only in-frame clones and lacks some. The V and J calls and clone size are taken from that table; D and trimming were inferred from the DNA. The sample yields 210,000 or so clones, 70% to 90% seen once. Sample: peripheral blood. The TCR comes from a young woman who had recovered from COVID-19. The V and J genes are TRBV14 and TRBJ2-2; D gene uncertain. In DNA, the CDR3 is TGTGCCAGCAGCCAAGTCCCCAAGAACACCGGGGAGCTGTTTTTT. It yields the protein CASSQVPKNTGELFF.